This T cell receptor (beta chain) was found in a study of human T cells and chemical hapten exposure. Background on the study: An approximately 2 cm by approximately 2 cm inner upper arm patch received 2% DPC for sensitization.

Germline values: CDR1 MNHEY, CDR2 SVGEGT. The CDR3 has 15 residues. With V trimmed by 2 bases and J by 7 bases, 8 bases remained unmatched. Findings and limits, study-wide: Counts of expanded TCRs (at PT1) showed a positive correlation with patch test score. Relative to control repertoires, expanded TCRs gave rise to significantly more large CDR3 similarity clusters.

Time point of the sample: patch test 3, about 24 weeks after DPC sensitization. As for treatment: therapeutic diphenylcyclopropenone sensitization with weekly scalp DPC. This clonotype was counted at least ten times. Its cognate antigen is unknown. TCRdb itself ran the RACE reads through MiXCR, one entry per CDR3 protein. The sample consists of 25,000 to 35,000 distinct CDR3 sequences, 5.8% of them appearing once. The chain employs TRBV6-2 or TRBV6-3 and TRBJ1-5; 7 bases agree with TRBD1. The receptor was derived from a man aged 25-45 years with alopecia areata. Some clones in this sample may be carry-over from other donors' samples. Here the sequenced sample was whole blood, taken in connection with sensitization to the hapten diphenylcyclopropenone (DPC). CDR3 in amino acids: CASSYPGGGRQPQHF. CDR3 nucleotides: TGTGCCAGCAGTTACCCAGGGGGGGGGCGACAGCCCCAGCATTTT.